This TCR beta chain appears in the sequencing data of a study of cytomegalovirus exposure and HLA in healthy donors. On the study more broadly: Researchers previously reported finding about 110 million unique TCR beta sequences from 150 million to 200 million T cells.

Germline CDR1 and CDR2: SGHTA and FQGNSA. V was clipped by 8 bases and J by 0 bases, with 8 bases between them. The CDR3 sequence is 12 residues long. Use of 60 Vbeta and 13 Jbeta primers characterized the PCR. Generated by immunoSEQ multiplex PCR, the TCRdb table keeps only in-frame clones and is missing some. The sample has some 150,000 clones; around 81% are singletons. This chain links TRBV7-2 with TRBJ2-7; maybe TRBD1 (6 bases). The source material was PBMCs. The receptor comes from a middle-aged man in good health and CMV-seropositive. Here the CDR3 DNA reads TGTGCCAGCGGACAGAGCTCCTACGAGCAGTACTTC. Translated: CASGQSSYEQYF.